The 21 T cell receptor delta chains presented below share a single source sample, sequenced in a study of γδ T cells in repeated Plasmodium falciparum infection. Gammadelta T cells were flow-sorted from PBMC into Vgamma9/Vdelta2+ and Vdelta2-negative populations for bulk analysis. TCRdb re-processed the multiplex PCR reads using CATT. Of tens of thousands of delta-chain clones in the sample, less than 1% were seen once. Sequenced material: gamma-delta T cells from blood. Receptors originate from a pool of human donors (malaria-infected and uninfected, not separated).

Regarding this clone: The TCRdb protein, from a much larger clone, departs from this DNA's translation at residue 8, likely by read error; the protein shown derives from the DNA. The DNA of the CDR3 is TGTGCCTGTGACACTGGGGATGAGCGACTCATCTTT. As protein: CACDTGDERLIF. This chain links TRDV2 with TRDJ1, with D possibly matching TRDD3 (6 bases). The J gene was not available in TCRdb and was assigned here by matching the DNA to germline segments. Germline V gene sequence: CDR1 GEAIGNYY, CDR2 EKD. The V gene lost 1 base and the J gene lost 10 bases, with 12 bases spanning the gap. The CDR3 is 12 amino acids.

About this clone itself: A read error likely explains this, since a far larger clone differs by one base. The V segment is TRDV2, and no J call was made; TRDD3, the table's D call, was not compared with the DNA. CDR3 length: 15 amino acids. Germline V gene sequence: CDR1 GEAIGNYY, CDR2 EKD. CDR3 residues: CACDTWGTLTAQLFF. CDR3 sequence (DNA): TGTGCCTGTGACACCTGGGGGACTTTGACAGCACAGCTCTTCTTT.

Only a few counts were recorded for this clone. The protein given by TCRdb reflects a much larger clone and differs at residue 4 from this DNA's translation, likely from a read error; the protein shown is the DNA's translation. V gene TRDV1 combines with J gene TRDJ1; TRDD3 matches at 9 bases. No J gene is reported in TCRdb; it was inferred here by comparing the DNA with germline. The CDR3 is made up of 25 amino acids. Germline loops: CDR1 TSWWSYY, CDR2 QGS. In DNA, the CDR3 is TGTGCTCTTAGGGAACGCAGGTCCTTCCTCCCGCCTTACTGGGGGGATACCCCGCGGCCCGATAAACTCATCTTT. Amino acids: CALRERRSFLPPYWGDTPRPDKLIF.

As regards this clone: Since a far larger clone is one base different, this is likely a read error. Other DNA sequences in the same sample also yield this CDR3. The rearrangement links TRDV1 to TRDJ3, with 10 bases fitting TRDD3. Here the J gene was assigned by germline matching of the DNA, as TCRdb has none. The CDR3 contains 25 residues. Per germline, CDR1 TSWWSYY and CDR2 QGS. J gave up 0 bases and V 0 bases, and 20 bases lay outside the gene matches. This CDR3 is CALGELGTLLSLGDRSSWDTRQMFF. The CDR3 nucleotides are TGTGCTCTTGGGGAACTAGGGACTCTACTATCACTGGGGGATCGTAGCTCCTGGGACACCCGACAGATGTTTTTC.

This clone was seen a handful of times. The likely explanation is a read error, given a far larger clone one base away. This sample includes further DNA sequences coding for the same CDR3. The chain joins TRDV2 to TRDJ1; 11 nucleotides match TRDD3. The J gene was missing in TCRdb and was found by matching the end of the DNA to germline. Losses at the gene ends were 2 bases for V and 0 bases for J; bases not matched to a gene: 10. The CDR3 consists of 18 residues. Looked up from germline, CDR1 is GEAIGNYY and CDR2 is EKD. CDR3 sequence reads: CACDSLLGDTPYTDKLIF. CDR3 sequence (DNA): TGTGCCTGTGACAGTTTGCTGGGGGATACTCCGTACACCGATAAACTCATCTTT.

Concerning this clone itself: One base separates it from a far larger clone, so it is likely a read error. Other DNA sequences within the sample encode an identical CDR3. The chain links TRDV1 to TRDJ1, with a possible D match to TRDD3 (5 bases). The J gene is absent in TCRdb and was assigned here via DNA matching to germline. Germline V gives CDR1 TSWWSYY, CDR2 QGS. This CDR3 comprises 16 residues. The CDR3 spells CALGELGIEYTDKLIF. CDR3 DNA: TGCGCTCTTGGGGAACTAGGGATTGAGTACACCGATAAACTCATCTTT.

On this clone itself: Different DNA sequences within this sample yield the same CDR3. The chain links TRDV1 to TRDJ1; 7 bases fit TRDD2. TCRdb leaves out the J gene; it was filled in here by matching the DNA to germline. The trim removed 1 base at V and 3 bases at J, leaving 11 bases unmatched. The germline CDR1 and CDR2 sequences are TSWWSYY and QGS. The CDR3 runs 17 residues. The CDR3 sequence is CALGEHLPPLTADKLIF. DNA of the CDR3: TGTGCTCTTGGGGAACACCTTCCTCCCCTAACTGCCGATAAACTCATCTTT.

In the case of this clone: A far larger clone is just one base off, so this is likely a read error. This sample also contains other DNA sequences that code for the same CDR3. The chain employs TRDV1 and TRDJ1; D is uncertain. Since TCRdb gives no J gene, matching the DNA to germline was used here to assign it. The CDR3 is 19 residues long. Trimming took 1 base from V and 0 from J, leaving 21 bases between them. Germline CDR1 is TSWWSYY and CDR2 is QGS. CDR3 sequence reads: CALGEPSRPYSWYTDKLIF. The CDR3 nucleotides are TGTGCTCTTGGGGAACCGTCTCGCCCGTATTCATGGTACACCGATAAACTCATCTTT.

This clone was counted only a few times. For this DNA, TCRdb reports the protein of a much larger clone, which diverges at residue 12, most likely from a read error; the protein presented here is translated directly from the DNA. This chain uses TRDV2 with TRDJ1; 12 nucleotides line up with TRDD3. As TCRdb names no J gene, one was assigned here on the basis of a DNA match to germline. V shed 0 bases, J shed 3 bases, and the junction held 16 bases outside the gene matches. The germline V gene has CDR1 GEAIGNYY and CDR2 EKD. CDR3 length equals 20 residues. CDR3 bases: TGTGCCTGTGACACCGTTACTGGGGGATACCAGAGCCCTTTCGCCGATAAACTCATCTTT. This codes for CACDTVTGGYQSPFADKLIF.

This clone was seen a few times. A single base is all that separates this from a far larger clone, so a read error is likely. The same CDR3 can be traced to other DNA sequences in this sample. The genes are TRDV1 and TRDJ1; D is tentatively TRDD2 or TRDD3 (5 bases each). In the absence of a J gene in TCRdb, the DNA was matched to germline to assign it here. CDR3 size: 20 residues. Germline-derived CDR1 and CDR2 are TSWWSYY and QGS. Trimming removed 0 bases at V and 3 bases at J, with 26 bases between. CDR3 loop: CALGELLTSFLSGSPDKLIF. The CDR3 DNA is TGTGCTCTTGGGGAACTCCTTACCTCCTTCTTATCTGGGAGCCCCGATAAACTCATCTTT.

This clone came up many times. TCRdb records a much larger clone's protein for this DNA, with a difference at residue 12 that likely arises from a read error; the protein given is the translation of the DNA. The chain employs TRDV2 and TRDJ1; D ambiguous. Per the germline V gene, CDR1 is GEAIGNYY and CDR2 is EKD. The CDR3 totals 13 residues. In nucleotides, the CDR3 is TGTGCCTGTGACGTCCGACGGGTCCCCGAACTCACCTTT. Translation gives CACDVRRVPELTF.

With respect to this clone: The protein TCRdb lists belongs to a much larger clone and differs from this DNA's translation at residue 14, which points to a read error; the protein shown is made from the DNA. In DNA, the CDR3 is TGTGCTCTTGGGGAACCTCCTTCCTACCCCGGGGAGGGGGGTCCTAGGTCAGCACAACTCTTCTTT. Translated: CALGEPPSYPGEGGPRSAQLFF. The genes are TRDV1 and TRDJ2; TRDD2 agrees at 9 bases. The J gene comes from matching the DNA to germline here; TCRdb lacks it. The CDR3 totals 22 residues. Trimming took 1 base from V and 6 from J; bases not matched to a gene: 24. In germline, CDR1 is TSWWSYY, CDR2 QGS.

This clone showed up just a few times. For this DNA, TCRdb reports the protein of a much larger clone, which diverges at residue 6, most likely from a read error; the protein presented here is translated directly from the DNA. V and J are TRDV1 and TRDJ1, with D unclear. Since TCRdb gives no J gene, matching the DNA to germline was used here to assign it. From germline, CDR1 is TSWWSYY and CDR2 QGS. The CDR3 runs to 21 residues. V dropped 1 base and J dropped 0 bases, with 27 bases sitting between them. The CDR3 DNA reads TGTGCTCTTGGGGAACCTTTTCTACCGAACTCCGATCGTGCGGACACCGATAAACTCATCTTT. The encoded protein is CALGEPFLPNSDRADTDKLIF.

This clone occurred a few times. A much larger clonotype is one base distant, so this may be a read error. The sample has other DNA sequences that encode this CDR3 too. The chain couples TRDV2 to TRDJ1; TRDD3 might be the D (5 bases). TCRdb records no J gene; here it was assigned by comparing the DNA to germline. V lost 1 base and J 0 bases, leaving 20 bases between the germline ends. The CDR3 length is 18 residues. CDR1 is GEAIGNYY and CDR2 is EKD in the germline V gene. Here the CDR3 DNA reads TGTGCCTGTGACACTGTTGGGCTGGGTGATCAGTACACCGATAAACTCATCTTT. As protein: CACDTVGLGDQYTDKLIF.

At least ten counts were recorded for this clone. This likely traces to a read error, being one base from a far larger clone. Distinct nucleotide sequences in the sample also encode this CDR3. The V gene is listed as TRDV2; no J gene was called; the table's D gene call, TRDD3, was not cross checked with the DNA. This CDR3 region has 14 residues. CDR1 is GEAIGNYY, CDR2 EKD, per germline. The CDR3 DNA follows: TGTGCCTGTGACCCGGTTATGCTGGGGGATACACTCATTTTT. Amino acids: CACDPVMLGDTLIF.

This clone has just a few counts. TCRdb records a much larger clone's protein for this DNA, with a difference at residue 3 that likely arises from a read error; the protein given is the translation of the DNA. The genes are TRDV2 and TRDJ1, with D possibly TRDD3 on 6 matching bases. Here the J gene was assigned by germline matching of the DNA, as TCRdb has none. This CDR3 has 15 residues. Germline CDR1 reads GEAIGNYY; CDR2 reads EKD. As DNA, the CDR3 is TGTGCCCGTGACAGGGTGGGGGCCTACACCGATAAACTCATCTTT. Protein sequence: CARDRVGAYTDKLIF.

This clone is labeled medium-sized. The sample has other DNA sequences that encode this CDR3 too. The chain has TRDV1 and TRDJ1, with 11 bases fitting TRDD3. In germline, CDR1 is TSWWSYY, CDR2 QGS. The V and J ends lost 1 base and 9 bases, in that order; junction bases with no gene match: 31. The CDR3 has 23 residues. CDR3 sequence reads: CALGERGASYTYATLGDTRELIF. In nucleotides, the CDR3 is TGTGCTCTTGGGGAACGGGGGGCTTCCTACACCTACGCGACCCTGGGGGATACAAGGGAACTCATCTTT.

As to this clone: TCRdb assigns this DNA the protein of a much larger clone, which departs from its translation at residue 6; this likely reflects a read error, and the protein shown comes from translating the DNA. CDR3 DNA sequence: TGTGCTCTTGGGTCGCTTCCTACTAGTGGGTGGGGGATACGCGGTACCGATAAACTCATCTTT. It yields the protein CALGSLPTSGWGIRGTDKLIF. V is TRDV1 and J is TRDJ1, with 11 bases identical to TRDD3. The V gene end was trimmed by 5 bases and the J gene end by 2 bases; junction bases not matched to a gene: 22. CDR1 TSWWSYY and CDR2 QGS come from the germline V gene. CDR3 length: 21 amino acids.

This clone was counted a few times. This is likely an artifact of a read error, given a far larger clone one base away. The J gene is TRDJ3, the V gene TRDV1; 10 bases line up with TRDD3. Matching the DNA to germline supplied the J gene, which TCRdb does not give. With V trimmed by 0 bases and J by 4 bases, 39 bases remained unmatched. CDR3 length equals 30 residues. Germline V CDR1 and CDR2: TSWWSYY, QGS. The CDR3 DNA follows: TGTGCTCTTGGGGAACTAAAGTCCCCGGGAAGGGGGATACGCGCGCGACCTTACGCGTATCCCGGGTGGGACACCCGACAGATGTTTTTC. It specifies CALGELKSPGRGIRARPYAYPGWDTRQMFF.

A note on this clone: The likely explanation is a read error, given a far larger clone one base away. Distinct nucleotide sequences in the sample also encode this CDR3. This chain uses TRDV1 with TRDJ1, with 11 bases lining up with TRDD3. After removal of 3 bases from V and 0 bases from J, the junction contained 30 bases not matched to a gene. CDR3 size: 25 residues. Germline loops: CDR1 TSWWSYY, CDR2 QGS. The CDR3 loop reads CALGERSIRYPIVGDTFGYTDKLIF. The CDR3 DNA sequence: TGTGCTCTTGGGGAGCGAAGTATCAGGTACCCCATTGTGGGGGATACGTTCGGGTACACCGATAAACTCATCTTT.

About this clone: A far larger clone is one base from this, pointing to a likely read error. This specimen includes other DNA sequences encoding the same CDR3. CDR3 loop: CALGELGSSRTGGYVDTDKLIF. CDR3 DNA: TGTGCTCTTGGGGAACTGGGATCAAGTCGTACTGGGGGATACGTCGACACCGATAAGCTCATCTTT. V usage is TRDV1 and J usage is TRDJ1, with 13 nucleotides matching TRDD3. This CDR3 has 22 residues. Germline CDR1 reads TSWWSYY; CDR2 reads QGS.